These T cell receptor beta chains were read from a single sample in a study of cytomegalovirus exposure and HLA in healthy donors. Using immunoSEQ multiplex PCR, the repertoire was profiled, and TCRdb retains in-frame clones only, with some absent. The data show fewer than 200,000 clones, 65% to 85% seen once. Sequencing used PBMCs. These receptors were taken from a man between 60 and 75 years old in good health and CMV-seronegative. The CDR3 runs from the conserved cysteine through the conserved F or W. The D gene is left open where the match is weak. A clone size is listed for some rows: how often the clone was seen (once, few, many), or a class if it is expanded.

abundance: few
v_gene: TRBV5-5
j_gene: TRBJ2-1
d_gene: TRBD2
CDR3aa: CASSLKTSGILVNEQFF

abundance: NA
v_gene: TRBV12-5
j_gene: TRBJ1-1
d_gene: TRBD1
CDR3aa: CASGMGQDREAFF

abundance: once
v_gene: TRBV5-4
j_gene: TRBJ1-2
d_gene: TRBD1
CDR3aa: CASSSGQSYGYTF

abundance: NA
v_gene: TRBV10-3
j_gene: TRBJ1-1
d_gene: TRBD1
CDR3aa: CAIRPDRGRNTEAFF

abundance: NA
v_gene: TRBV27
j_gene: TRBJ2-7
d_gene: NA
CDR3aa: CASSYGTGWEQYF

abundance: few
v_gene: TRBV7-2
j_gene: TRBJ2-5
d_gene: NA
CDR3aa: CASSRTYTYQETQYF

abundance: NA
v_gene: TRBV2
j_gene: TRBJ2-5
d_gene: TRBD1
CDR3aa: CASSVGQGAWETQYF

abundance: few
v_gene: TRBV6-5
j_gene: TRBJ2-2
d_gene: TRBD2
CDR3aa: CASRGTSGDTGELFF

abundance: once
v_gene: TRBV7-9
j_gene: TRBJ2-3
d_gene: TRBD1
CDR3aa: CASSLVGDRDEYF

abundance: once
v_gene: TRBV5-1
j_gene: TRBJ2-3
d_gene: NA
CDR3aa: CASSWGQDTDTQYF

abundance: NA
v_gene: TRBV6-6
j_gene: TRBJ1-5
d_gene: NA
CDR3aa: CASSYLQDSNQPQNF

abundance: NA
v_gene: TRBV7-3
j_gene: TRBJ2-1
d_gene: TRBD2
CDR3aa: CASSFWEGPYNEQFF

abundance: NA
v_gene: TRBV5-1
j_gene: TRBJ2-1
d_gene: NA
CDR3aa: CASRIRGEQFF

abundance: NA
v_gene: TRBV7-9
j_gene: TRBJ2-3
d_gene: NA
CDR3aa: CASSVQGHTQYF

abundance: NA
v_gene: TRBV19
j_gene: TRBJ1-2
d_gene: TRBD1
CDR3aa: CASSRRGTAQTFYGYTF

abundance: few
v_gene: TRBV5-1
j_gene: TRBJ2-1
d_gene: TRBD2
CDR3aa: CASSLTSVGDNEQFF

abundance: NA
v_gene: TRBV28
j_gene: TRBJ2-7
d_gene: NA
CDR3aa: CASSRTGKDEQYF

abundance: NA
v_gene: TRBV9
j_gene: TRBJ2-3
d_gene: TRBD2
CDR3aa: CASSVVLAGPDTQYF

abundance: NA
v_gene: TRBV4-2
j_gene: TRBJ2-1
d_gene: TRBD1
CDR3aa: CASSHEGQGSSYNEQFF

abundance: NA
v_gene: TRBV27
j_gene: TRBJ2-3
d_gene: NA
CDR3aa: CASSFFKGLADTQYF

abundance: NA
v_gene: TRBV5-6
j_gene: TRBJ2-7
d_gene: TRBD2
CDR3aa: CASSYRSGSRPYEQYF

abundance: NA
v_gene: TRBV6-1
j_gene: TRBJ2-7
d_gene: TRBD1
CDR3aa: CASSNRGRSSYEQYF

abundance: once
v_gene: TRBV6-5
j_gene: TRBJ1-2
d_gene: NA
CDR3aa: CASSSSGDTYGYTF

abundance: NA
v_gene: TRBV5-1
j_gene: TRBJ2-3
d_gene: TRBD1
CDR3aa: CASSSDRGIADTQYF

abundance: once
v_gene: TRBV5-1
j_gene: TRBJ2-1
d_gene: TRBD1
CDR3aa: CASSWGQLYNEQFF

abundance: NA
v_gene: TRBV2
j_gene: TRBJ1-2
d_gene: TRBD1
CDR3aa: CAGRTGLLHYGYTF

abundance: NA
v_gene: TRBV2
j_gene: TRBJ2-7
d_gene: NA
CDR3aa: CASSRDRAGGNYEQYF

abundance: NA
v_gene: TRBV30
j_gene: TRBJ2-7
d_gene: TRBD2
CDR3aa: CAWSVSRLALNHEQYF

abundance: NA
v_gene: TRBV6-1
j_gene: TRBJ2-1
d_gene: NA
CDR3aa: CASSVSPPGLHPNEQFF

abundance: NA
v_gene: TRBV6-5
j_gene: TRBJ1-6
d_gene: TRBD1
CDR3aa: CASSQGERGNSPLNF

abundance: NA
v_gene: TRBV5-1
j_gene: TRBJ1-4
d_gene: TRBD1
CDR3aa: CASSRQGAGEKLFF

abundance: NA
v_gene: TRBV7-2
j_gene: TRBJ2-3
d_gene: TRBD1
CDR3aa: CASSPRQGDLAQYF

abundance: NA
v_gene: TRBV7-2
j_gene: TRBJ2-4
d_gene: TRBD1
CDR3aa: CASSTVTGLAKNIQYF